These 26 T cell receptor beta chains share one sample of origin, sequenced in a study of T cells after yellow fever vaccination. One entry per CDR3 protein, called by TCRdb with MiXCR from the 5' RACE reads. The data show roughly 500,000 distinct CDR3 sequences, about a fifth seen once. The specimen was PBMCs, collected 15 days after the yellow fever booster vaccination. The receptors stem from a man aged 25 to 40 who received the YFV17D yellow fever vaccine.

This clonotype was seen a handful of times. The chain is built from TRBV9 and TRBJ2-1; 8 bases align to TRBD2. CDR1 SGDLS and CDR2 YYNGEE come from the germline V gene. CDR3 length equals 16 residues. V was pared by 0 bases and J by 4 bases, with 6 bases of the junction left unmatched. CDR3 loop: CASSVDAGTRYNEQFF. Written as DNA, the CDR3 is TGTGCCAGCAGCGTAGACGCCGGGACTAGGTACAATGAGCAGTTCTTC.

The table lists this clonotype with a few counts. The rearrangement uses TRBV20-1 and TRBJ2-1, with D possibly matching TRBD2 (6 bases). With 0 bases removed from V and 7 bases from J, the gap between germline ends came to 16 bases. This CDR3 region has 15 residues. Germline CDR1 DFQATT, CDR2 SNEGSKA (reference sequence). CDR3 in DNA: TGCAGTGCTAGAGATAACGTACTAGCAGTGAATGAGCAGTTCTTC. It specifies CSARDNVLAVNEQFF.

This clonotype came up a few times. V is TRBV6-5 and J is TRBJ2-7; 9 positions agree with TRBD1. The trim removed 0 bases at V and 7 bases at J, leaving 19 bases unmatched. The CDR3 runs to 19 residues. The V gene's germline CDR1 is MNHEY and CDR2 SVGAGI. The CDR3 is CASSYSGISPGQGVYEQYF. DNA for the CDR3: TGTGCCAGCAGTTACTCGGGTATTTCTCCGGGACAGGGTGTTTATGAGCAGTACTTC.

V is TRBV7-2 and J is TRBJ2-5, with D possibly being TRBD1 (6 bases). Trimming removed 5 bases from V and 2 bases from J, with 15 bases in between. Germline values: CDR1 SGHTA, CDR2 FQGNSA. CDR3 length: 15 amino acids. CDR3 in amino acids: CASSPPPRGQETQYF. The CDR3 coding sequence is TGTGCCAGCAGCCCCCCCCCGAGGGGGCAAGAGACCCAGTACTTC.

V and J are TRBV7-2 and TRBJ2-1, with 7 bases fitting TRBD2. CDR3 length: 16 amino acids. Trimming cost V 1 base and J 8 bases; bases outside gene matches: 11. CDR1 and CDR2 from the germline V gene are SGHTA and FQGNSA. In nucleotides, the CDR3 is TGTGCCAGCAGCTTAGTAGGGACTAAGGGACCCGATGAGCAGTTCTTC. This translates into CASSLVGTKGPDEQFF.

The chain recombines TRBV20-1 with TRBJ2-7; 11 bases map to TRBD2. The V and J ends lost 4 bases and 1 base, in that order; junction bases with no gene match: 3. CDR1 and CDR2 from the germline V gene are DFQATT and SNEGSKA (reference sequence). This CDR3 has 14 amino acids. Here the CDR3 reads CSATGTSGSYEQYF. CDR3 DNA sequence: TGCAGTGCTACCGGGACTAGCGGATCCTACGAGCAGTACTTC.

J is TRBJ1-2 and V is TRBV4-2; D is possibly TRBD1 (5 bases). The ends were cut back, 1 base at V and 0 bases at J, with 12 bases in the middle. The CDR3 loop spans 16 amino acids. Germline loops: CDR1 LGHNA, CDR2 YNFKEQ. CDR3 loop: CASSQVSRGANYGYTF. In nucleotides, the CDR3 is TGTGCCAGCAGCCAAGTTTCCCGAGGGGCTAACTATGGCTACACCTTC.

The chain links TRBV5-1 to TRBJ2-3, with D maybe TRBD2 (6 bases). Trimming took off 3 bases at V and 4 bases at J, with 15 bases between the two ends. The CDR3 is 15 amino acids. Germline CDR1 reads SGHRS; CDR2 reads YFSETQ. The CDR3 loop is CASSSRQGGADTQYF. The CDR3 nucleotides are TGCGCCAGCAGCTCGAGGCAGGGAGGCGCAGATACGCAGTATTTT.

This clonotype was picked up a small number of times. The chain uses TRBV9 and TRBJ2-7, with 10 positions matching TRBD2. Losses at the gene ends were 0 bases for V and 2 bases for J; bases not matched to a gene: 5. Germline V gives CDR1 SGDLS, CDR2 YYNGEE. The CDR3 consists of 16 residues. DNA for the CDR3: TGTGCCAGCAGCGTAGCTATAACTAGCGGGACCTACGAGCAGTACTTC. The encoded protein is CASSVAITSGTYEQYF.

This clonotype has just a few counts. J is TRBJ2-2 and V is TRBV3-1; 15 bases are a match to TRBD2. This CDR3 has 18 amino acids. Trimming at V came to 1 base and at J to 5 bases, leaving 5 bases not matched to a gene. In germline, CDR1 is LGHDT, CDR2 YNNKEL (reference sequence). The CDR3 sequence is CASSQGGLAGGGTGELFF. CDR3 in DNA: TGTGCCAGCAGCCAAGGGGGACTAGCGGGAGGAGGAACCGGGGAGCTGTTTTTT. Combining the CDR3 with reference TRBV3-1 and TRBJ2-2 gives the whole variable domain DTAVSQTPKYLVTQMGNDKSIKCEQNLGHDTMYWYKQDSKKFLKIMFSYNNKELIINETVPNRFSPKSPDKAHLNLHINSLELGDSAVYFCASSQGGLAGGGTGELFFGEGSRLTVL.

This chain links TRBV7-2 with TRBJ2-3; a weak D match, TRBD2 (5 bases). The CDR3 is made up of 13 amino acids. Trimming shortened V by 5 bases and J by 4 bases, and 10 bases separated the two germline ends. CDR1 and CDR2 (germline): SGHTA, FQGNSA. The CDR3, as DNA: TGTGCCAGCAGCGCCAGAGGGTCAGATACGCAGTATTTT. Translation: CASSARGSDTQYF. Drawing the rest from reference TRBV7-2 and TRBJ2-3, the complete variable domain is GAGVSQSPSNKVTEKGKDVELRCDPISGHTALYWYRQSLGQGLEFLIYFQGNSAPDKSGLPSDRFSAERTGGSVSTLTIQRTQQEDSAVYLCASSARGSDTQYFGPGTRLTVL.

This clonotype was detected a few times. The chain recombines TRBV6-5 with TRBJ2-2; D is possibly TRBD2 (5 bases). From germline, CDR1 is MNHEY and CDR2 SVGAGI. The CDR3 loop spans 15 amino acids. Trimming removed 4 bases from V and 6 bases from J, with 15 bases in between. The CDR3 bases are TGTGCCAGCAGTTCCCCTGAAATGCGGGCCGGGGAGCTGTTTTTT. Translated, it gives CASSSPEMRAGELFF.

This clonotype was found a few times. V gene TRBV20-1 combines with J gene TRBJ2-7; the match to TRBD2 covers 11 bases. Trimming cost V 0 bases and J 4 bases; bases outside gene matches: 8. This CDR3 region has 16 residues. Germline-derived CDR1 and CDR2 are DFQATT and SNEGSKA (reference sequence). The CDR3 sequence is CSARDGLAGGGYEQYF. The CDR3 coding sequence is TGCAGTGCTAGAGATGGGCTAGCGGGAGGTGGGTACGAGCAGTACTTC.

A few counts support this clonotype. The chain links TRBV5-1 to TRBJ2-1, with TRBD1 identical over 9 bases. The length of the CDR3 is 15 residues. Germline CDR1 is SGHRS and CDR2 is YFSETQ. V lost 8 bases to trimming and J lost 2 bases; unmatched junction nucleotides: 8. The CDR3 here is CASKITGGTYNEQFF. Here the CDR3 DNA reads TGCGCCAGTAAGATAACAGGGGGCACCTACAATGAGCAGTTCTTC. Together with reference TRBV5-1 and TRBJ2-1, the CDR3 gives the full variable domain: KAGVTQTPRYLIKTRGQQVTLSCSPISGHRSVSWYQQTPGQGLQFLFEYFSETQRNKGNFPGRFSGRQFSNSRSEMNVSTLELGDSALYLCASKITGGTYNEQFFGPGTRLTVL.

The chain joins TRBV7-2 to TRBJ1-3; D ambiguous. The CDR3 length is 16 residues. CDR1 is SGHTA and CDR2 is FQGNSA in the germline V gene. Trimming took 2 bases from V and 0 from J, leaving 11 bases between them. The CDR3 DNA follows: TGTGCCAGCAGCTTAAAAGGGTCTCTCTCTGGAAACACCATATATTTT. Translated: CASSLKGSLSGNTIYF.

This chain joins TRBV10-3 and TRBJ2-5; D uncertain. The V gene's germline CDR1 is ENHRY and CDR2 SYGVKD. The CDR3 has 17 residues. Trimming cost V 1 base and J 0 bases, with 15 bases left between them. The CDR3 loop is CAISELRLDTYQETQYF. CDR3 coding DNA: TGTGCCATCAGTGAGTTAAGGCTTGACACTTACCAAGAGACCCAGTACTTC.

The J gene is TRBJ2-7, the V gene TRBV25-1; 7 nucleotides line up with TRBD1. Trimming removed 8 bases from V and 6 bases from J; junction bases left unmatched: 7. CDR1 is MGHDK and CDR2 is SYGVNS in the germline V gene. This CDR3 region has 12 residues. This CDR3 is CASGSQGVEQYF. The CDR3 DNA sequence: TGTGCCAGCGGATCTCAGGGGGTCGAGCAGTACTTC.

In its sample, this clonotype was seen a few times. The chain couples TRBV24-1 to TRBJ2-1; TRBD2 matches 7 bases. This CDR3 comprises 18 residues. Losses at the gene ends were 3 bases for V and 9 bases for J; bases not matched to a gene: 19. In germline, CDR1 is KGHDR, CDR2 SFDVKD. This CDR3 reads CATSDRTSRASATGEQFF. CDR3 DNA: TGTGCCACCAGTGATCGGACTAGTAGGGCGTCTGCGACCGGTGAGCAGTTCTTC.

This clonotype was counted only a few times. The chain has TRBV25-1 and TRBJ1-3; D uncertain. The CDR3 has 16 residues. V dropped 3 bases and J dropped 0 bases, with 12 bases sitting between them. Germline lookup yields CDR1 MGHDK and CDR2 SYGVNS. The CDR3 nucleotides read TGTGCCAGCAGTGAGCAGAACAGCCACTCTGGAAACACCATATATTTT. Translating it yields CASSEQNSHSGNTIYF.

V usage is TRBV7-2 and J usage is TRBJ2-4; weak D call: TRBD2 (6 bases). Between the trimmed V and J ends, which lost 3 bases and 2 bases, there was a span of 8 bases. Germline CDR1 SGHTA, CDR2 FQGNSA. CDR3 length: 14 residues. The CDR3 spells CASSLEGSKNIQYF. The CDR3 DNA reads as TGTGCCAGCAGCTTGGAGGGTTCCAAAAACATTCAGTACTTC. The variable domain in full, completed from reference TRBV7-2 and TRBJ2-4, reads GAGVSQSPSNKVTEKGKDVELRCDPISGHTALYWYRQSLGQGLEFLIYFQGNSAPDKSGLPSDRFSAERTGGSVSTLTIQRTQQEDSAVYLCASSLEGSKNIQYFGAGTRLSVL.

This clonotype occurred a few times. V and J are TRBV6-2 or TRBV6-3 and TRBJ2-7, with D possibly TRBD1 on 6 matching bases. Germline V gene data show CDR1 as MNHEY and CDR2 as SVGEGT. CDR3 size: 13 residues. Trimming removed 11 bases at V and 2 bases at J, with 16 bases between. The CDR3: CAVYRDNAYEQYF. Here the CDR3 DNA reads TGTGCCGTATACCGGGACAATGCCTACGAGCAGTACTTC.

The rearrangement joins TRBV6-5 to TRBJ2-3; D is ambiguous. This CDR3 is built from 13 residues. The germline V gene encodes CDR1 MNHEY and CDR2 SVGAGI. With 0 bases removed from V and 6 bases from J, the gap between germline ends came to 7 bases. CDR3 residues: CASSYSPEDTQYF. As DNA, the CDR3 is TGTGCCAGCAGTTACTCTCCCGAGGATACGCAGTATTTT.

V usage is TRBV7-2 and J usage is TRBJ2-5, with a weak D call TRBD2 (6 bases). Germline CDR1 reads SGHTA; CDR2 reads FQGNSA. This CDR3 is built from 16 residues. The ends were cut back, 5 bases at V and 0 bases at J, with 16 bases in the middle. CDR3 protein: CASSETAWDYQETQYF. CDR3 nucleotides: TGTGCCAGCAGCGAAACGGCGTGGGACTACCAAGAGACCCAGTACTTC. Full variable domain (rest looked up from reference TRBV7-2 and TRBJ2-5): GAGVSQSPSNKVTEKGKDVELRCDPISGHTALYWYRQSLGQGLEFLIYFQGNSAPDKSGLPSDRFSAERTGGSVSTLTIQRTQQEDSAVYLCASSETAWDYQETQYFGPGTRLLVL.

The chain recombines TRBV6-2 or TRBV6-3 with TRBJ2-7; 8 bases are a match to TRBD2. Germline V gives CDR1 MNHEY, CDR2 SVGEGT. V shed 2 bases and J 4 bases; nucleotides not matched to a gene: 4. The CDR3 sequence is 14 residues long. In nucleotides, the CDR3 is TGTGCCAGCAGTTACGGAGCGGGAGCTTACGAGCAGTACTTC. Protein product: CASSYGAGAYEQYF.

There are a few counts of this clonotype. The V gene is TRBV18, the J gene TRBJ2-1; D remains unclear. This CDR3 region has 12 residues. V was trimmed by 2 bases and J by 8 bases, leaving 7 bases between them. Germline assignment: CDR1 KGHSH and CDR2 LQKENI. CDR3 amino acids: CASSPDPHEQFF. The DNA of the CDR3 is TGTGCCAGCTCACCAGATCCCCATGAGCAGTTCTTC.

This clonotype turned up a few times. The DNA of the CDR3 is TGCAGTGCCCCGACAGGGTGGTATGCAGATACGCAGTATTTT. Translating gives CSAPTGWYADTQYF. The chain recombines TRBV20-1 with TRBJ2-3; TRBD1 aligns across 7 bases. This CDR3 comprises 14 residues. Germline CDR1 DFQATT, CDR2 SNEGSKA (reference sequence). After removal of 6 bases from V and 4 bases from J, the junction contained 10 bases not matched to a gene.